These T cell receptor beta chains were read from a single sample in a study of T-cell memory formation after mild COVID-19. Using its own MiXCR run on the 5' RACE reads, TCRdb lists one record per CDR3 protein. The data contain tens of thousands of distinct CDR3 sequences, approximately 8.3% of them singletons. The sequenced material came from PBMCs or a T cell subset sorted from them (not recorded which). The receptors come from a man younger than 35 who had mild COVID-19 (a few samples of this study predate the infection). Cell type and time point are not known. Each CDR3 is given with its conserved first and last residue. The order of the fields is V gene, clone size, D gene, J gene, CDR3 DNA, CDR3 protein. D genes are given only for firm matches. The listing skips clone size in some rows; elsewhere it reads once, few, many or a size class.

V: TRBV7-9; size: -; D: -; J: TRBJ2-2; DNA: TGTGCCAGCAGCTTAAGGACCGCGAACACCGGGGAGCTGTTTTTT; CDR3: CASSLRTANTGELFF
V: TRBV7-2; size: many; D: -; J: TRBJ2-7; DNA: TGTGCCAGCAGCTTGGGGACAAAAACCTACGAGCAGTACTTC; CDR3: CASSLGTKTYEQYF
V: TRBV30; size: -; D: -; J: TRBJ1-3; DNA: TGTGCCTGGAGTGTCTCCTCTGGAAACACCATATATTTT; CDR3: CAWSVSSGNTIYF
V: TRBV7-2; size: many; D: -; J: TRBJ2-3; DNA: TGTGCCAGCAGCTTAGATATTAGAGATACGCAGTATTTT; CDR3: CASSLDIRDTQYF
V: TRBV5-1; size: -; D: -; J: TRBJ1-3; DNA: TGCGCCAGCAGCTTGGTTACAGGGACCTCTGGAAACACCATATATTTT; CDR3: CASSLVTGTSGNTIYF
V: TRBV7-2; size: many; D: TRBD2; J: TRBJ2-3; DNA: TGTGCCAGCAGCCTCGGACTAGCACCAGATACGCAGTATTTT; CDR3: CASSLGLAPDTQYF
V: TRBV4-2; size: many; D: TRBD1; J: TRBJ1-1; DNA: TGTGCCAGCAGCCGACGGGACAGACAGTATACTGAAGCTTTCTTT; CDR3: CASSRRDRQYTEAFF
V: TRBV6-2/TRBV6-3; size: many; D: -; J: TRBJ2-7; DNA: TGTGCCAGCACCCCGACAGGGAGGTACGAGCAGTACTTC; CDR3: CASTPTGRYEQYF
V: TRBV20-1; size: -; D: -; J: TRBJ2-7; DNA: TGCAGTGCTAGGCACACCTATTCCTACGAGCAGTACTTC; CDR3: CSARHTYSYEQYF
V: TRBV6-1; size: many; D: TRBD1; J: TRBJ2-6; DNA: TGTGCCAGCAACCCCCCGACAGGGTTGTACGGGGCCAACGTCCTGACTTTC; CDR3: CASNPPTGLYGANVLTF
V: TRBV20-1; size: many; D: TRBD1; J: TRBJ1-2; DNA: TGCAGTGCTAGAGGACAGGGGGATGACACCTTC; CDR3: CSARGQGDDTF
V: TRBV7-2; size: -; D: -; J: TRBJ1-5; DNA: TGTGCCAGCAAACCGCAGGGTTCGGGCAATCAGCCCCAGCATTTT; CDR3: CASKPQGSGNQPQHF
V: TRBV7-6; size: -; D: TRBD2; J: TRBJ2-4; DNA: TGTGCCAGCAGCCCTTTATCTAGCGGGGGTTTGTACTTC; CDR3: CASSPLSSGGLYF
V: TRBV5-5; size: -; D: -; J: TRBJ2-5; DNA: TGTGCCAGCAGCCCGTTGGGGCTGGAGCAAGAGACCCAGTACTTC; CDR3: CASSPLGLEQETQYF
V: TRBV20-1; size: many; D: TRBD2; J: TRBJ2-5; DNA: TGCAGTGCTAGATTACCCTCTAGCGGGGGAGAGACCCAGTACTTC; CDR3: CSARLPSSGGETQYF
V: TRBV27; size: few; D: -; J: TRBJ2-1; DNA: TGTGCCAGCAGTTTATGGCAGGGAGGCGATGAGCAGTTCTTC; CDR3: CASSLWQGGDEQFF
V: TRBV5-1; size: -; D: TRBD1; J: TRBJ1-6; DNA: TGCGCCAGCAGCGGGACAGGGGGGTCTTCACCCCTCCACTTT; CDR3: CASSGTGGSSPLHF
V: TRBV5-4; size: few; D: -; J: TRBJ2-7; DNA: TGTGCCAGCAGCTTTGGCAGGGGGAGGTACGAGCAGTACTTC; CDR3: CASSFGRGRYEQYF
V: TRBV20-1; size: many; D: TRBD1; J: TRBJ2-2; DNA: TGCAGTGCTGTTCCCGGGACAGGGATCACCGGGGAGCTGTTTTTT; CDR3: CSAVPGTGITGELFF
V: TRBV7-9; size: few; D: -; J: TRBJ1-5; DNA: TGTGCCAGCAGCAGACCCGGGGAAAATCAGCCCCAGCATTTT; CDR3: CASSRPGENQPQHF
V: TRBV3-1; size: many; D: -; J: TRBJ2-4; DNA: TGTGCCAGCAGCCCTAGGCCAGGGAGCCCTGTAGCCAAAAACATTCAGTACTTC; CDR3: CASSPRPGSPVAKNIQYF
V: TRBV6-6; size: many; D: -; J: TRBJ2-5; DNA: TGTGCCAGCAGTTACCCCCTCACCCAGGGGGGGACCCAGTACTTC; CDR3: CASSYPLTQGGTQYF
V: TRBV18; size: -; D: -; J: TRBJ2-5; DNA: TGTGCCAGCTCACCGGGCCATGCCGCTGAGACCCAGTACTTC; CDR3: CASSPGHAAETQYF
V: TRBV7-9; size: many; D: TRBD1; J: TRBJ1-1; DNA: TGTGCCTCCCGACAGGGGGCGGACACTGAAGCTTTCTTT; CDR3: CASRQGADTEAFF
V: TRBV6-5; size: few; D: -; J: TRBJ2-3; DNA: TGTGCCAGCAGGGTAGAAGGAGGAGATACGCAGTATTTT; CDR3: CASRVEGGDTQYF
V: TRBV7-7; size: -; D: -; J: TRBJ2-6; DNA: TGTGCTAGCAGCTCGCTACGCGGAAACGTCCTGACTTTC; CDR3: CASSSLRGNVLTF
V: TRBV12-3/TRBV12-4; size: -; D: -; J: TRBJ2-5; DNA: TGTGCCAGCAGCAGGGGTTGGGGGGGGCAAGAGACCCAGTACTTC; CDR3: CASSRGWGGQETQYF
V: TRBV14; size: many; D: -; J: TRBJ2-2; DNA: TGTGCCAGCAGCCAAGCGTTTGGCAGGCGAGCGAACACCGGGGAGCTGTTTTTT; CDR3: CASSQAFGRRANTGELFF
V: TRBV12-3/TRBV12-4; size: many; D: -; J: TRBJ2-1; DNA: TGTGCCAGCAGTTTAGAAGGGAGCAGCTCCTACAATGAGCAGTTCTTC; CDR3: CASSLEGSSSYNEQFF
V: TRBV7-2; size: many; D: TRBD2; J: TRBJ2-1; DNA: TGTGCCAGCAGCTTAGATCGGATAGGACTAGCGGGGGCCAATGAGCAGTTCTTC; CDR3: CASSLDRIGLAGANEQFF
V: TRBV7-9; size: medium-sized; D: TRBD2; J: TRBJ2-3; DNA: TGTGCCAGCAGCCGGCAACGATCAGCGGGGACAGATACGCAGTATTTT; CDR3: CASSRQRSAGTDTQYF
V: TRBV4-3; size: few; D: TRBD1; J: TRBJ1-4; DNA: TGCGCCAGCAGCCAATATCAGGGGGCAACTAATGAAAAACTGTTTTTT; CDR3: CASSQYQGATNEKLFF
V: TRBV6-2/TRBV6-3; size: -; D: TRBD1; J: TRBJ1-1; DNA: TGTGCCAGCAGTTGGGACAGGGGAACAAATGAAGCTTTCTTT; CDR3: CASSWDRGTNEAFF
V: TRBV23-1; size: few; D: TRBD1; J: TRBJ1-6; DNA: TGCGCCAGCAGTCAACTACGGACAGGTGGCTCACCCCTCCACTTT; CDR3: CASSQLRTGGSPLHF
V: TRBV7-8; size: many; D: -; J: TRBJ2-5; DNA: TGTGCCAGCACCAAACCCAGGGGAGAGACCCAGTACTTC; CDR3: CASTKPRGETQYF
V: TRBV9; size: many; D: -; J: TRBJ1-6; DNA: TGTGCCAGCAGCGGCTCAGGCCTTAATTCACCCCTCCACTTT; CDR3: CASSGSGLNSPLHF
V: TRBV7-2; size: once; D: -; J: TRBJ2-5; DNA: TGTGCCAGCAGCCCCTACTGGGGGGGCGGCGAGACCCAGTACTTC; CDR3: CASSPYWGGGETQYF
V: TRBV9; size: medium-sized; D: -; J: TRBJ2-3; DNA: TGTGCCAGCAGCGTCAGAGGGCCTCGATCAGATACGCAGTATTTT; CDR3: CASSVRGPRSDTQYF
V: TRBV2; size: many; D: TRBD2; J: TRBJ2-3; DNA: TGTGCCAGCCGTAGCGGGGGGGACACAGATACGCAGTATTTT; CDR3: CASRSGGDTDTQYF
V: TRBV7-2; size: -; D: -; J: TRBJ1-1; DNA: TGTGCCAGCAGCTCAGGCTTGGGGTACGCAGGGAACACTGAAGCTTTCTTT; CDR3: CASSSGLGYAGNTEAFF
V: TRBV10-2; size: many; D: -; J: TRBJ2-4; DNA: TGCGCCAGCCGGGTGGGGGCCAAAAACATTCAGTACTTC; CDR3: CASRVGAKNIQYF
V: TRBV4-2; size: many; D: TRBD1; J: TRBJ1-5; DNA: TGTGCCAGCAGCCTCTATGAGGGGGCGCGGGGCAATCAGCCCCAGCATTTT; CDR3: CASSLYEGARGNQPQHF
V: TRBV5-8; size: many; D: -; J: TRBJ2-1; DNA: TGTGCCAGCAGCTTTTTCCGGGGGAATTCCTACAATGAGCAGTTCTTC; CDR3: CASSFFRGNSYNEQFF
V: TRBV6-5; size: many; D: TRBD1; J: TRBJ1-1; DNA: TGTGCCAGCAGTTACGGGACAGGGGGCAACACTGAAGCTTTCTTT; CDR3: CASSYGTGGNTEAFF
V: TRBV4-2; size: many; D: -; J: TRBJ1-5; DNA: TGTGCCAGCAGCCAAGAAGTGGGGGCAGGTAATCAGCCCCAGCATTTT; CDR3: CASSQEVGAGNQPQHF
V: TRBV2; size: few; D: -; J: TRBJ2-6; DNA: TGTGCCAGCTTAAACTATCTGGGCCAAGTTGGGGCCAACGTCCTGACTTTC; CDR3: CASLNYLGQVGANVLTF
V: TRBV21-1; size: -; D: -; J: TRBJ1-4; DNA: TGTGCCAGCAGCAAAGCTCCCGGCATACGTAATGAAAAACTGTTTTTT; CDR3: CASSKAPGIRNEKLFF
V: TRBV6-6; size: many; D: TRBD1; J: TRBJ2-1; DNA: TGTGCCAGCAGATCTCGGACAGGGTTTGATGAGCAGTTCTTC; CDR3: CASRSRTGFDEQFF
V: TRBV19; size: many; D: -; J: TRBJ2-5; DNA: TGTGCCAGCAGACGGGGACAAGAGACCCAGTACTTC; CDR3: CASRRGQETQYF
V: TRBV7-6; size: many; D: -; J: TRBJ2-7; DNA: TGTGCCAGCAGCGATGGGACCTACGAGCAGTACTTC; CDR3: CASSDGTYEQYF
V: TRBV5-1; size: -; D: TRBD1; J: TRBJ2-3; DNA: TGCGCCAGCAGCCCTCAGGCCCGTCAGGGGGCAGATACGCAGTATTTT; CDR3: CASSPQARQGADTQYF